This TCR beta chain emerged from a study of CD8 T cells in ankylosing spondylitis. V lost 2 bases, J lost 6 bases, and 11 bases stayed unmatched. Germline values: CDR1 SGDLS, CDR2 YYNGEE. The CDR3 extends over 16 amino acids. This clonotype was seen repeatedly, ten times or more. Each CDR3 protein gets one entry after TCRdb re-called the 5' RACE reads with MiXCR. The repertoire consists of 10,000 to 15,000 distinct CDR3 sequences, with approximately 2.5% occurring once and the leading ten covering 7.5% to 9%. This clonotype was sampled from a male donor with ankylosing spondylitis or in good health (not recorded which). This chain uses TRBV9 with TRBJ2-3; 8 bases are shared with TRBD2. Sequencing was carried out using blood, either unsorted or a sorted T cell fraction (not recorded which). The CDR3 DNA reads as TGTGCCAGCAGCGTTTCTCCGGGGGGGTCCAAGGATACGCAGTATTTT. It yields the protein CASSVSPGGSKDTQYF.